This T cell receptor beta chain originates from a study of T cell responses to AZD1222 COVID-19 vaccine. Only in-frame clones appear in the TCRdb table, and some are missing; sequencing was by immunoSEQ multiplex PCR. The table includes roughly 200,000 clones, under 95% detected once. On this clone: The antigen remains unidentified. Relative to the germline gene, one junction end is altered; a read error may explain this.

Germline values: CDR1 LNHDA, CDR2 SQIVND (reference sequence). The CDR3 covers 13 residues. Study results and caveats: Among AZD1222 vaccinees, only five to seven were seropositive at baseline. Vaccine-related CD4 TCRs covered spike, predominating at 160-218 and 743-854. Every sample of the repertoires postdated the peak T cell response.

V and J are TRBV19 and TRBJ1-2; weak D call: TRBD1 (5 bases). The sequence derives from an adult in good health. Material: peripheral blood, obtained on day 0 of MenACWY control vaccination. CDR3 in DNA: TGTGCCAGTGCCCAAAGGGACCGTGTTTTGGTAGTCTTC. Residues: CASAQRDRVLVVF.